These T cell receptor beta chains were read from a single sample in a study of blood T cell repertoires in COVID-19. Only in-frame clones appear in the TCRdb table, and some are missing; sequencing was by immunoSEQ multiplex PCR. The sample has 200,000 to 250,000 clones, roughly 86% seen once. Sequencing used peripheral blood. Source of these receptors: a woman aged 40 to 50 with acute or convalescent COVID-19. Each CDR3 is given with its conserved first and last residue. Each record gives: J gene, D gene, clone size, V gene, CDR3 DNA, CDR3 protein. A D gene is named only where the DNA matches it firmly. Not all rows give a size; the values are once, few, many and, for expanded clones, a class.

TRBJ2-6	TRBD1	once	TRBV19	TGTGCCAGTAGGTTGTCCGGACAGGGGGCTGCTGGGGCCAACGTCCTGACTTTC	CASRLSGQGAAGANVLTF
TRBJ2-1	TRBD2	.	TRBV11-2	TGTGCCAGCAGATTCGGGACTAGCGGGAGGTCTTACCATGAGCAGTTCTTC	CASRFGTSGRSYHEQFF
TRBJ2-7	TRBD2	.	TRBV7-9	TGTGCCAGCAGCGCGCGGGGGGACGGCACCTACGAGCAGTACTTC	CASSARGDGTYEQYF
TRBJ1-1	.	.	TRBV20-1	TGCAGTGCTAGTTTTGGAGGGAACACTGAAGCTTTCTTT	CSASFGGNTEAFF
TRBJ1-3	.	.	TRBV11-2	TGTGCCAGCAGCTCCCCGGGCTCTGGAAACACCATATATTTT	CASSSPGSGNTIYF
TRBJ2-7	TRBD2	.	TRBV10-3	TGTGCCATCAGTGAGTCGAGTCTAGCGGGAGGAATGGACGAGCAGTACTTC	CAISESSLAGGMDEQYF
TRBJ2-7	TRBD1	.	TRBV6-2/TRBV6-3	TGTGCCAGCAGTTACGTAGGGACAGTATCCTACGAGCAGTACTTC	CASSYVGTVSYEQYF
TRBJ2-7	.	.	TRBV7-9	TGTGCCAGCAGCTCGCGGGTAAGCTACGAGCAGTACTTC	CASSSRVSYEQYF
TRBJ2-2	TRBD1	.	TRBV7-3	TGTGCCAGCAGGACAGGGCTTGGGACCGGGGAGCTGTTTTTT	CASRTGLGTGELFF
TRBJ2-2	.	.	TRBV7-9	TGTGCCAGCAGCTTAGTGGGAGCCGGGGAGCTGTTTTTT	CASSLVGAGELFF
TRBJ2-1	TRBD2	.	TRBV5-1	TGCGCCAGCAGCTCCTCTAGCGGACCTTACAATGAGCAGTTCTTC	CASSSSSGPYNEQFF
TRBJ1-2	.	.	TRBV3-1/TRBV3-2	TGTGCCAGCAGCCAACAAATGGGCGGCTACACCTTC	CASSQQMGGYTF
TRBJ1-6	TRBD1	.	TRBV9	TGTGCCAGCAGCGGACAGGGCCCCTATAATTCACCCCTCCACTTT	CASSGQGPYNSPLHF
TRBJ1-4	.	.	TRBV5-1	TGCGCCAGCAGCCGTGGGGGGAGTGAAAAACTGTTTTTT	CASSRGGSEKLFF
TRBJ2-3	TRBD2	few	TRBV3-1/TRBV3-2	TGTGCCAGCAGCCAAGATGAGGTAGCGGGGCAGCGGGGTGGGCAGTATTTT	CASSQDEVAGQRGGQYF
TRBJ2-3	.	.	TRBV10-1	TGCGCCAGCAGTGAGTCCGGCGGCCATTCGAGGATTGATACGCAGTATTTT	CASSESGGHSRIDTQYF
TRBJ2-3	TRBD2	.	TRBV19	TGTGCCAGTAGTATCGGACTAGCGGGAGCGACAGATACGCAGTATTTT	CASSIGLAGATDTQYF
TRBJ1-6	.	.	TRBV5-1	TGCGCCAGCAGCTTGTACGCCGGACAGATTAATTCACCCCTCCACTTT	CASSLYAGQINSPLHF
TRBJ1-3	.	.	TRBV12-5	TGTGCTAGTGGTCCACCAGGGCTCTCTCGAAACACCATATATTTT	CASGPPGLSRNTIYF
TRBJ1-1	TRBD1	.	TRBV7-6	TGTGCCAGCAGCTTCGACAGGGGGCGAAACACTGAAGCTTTCTTT	CASSFDRGRNTEAFF
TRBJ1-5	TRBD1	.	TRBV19	TGTGCCAGTAGTATTACAGGGGGCTCTGTGCGGAGCAATCAGCCCCAGCATTTT	CASSITGGSVRSNQPQHF
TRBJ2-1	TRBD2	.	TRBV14	TGTGCCAGCAGCCCGGGACTAGCGGGGGTAAGCTCCTACAATGAGCAGTTCTTC	CASSPGLAGVSSYNEQFF
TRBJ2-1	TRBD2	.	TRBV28	TGTGCCAGCAGTTCTCCTTCAGCGGGAACCATCAGCTCCTACAATGAGCAGTTCTTC	CASSSPSAGTISSYNEQFF
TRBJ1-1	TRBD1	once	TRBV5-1	TGCGCCAGCAGCTTGGAACCCAGGGGGCGTGAAGCTTTCTTT	CASSLEPRGREAFF
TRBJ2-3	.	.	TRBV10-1	TGCGCCAGCCAAGGGGAGGGGGGAGATACGCAGTATTTT	CASQGEGGDTQYF
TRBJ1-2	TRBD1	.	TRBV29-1	TGCAGCGTTGAAGGGACAGGGCCCGGGGACTATGGCTACACCTTC	CSVEGTGPGDYGYTF
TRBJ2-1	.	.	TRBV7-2	TGTGCCAGCAGCTTAGGAGGCGCCCGCTCCTACAATGAGCAGTTCTTC	CASSLGGARSYNEQFF
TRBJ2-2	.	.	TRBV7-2	TGTGCCAGCAGCTTAGTTAGCGACGGGGAGCTGTTTTTT	CASSLVSDGELFF
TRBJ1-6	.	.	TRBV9	TGTGCCAGCAGCGCCAAATTTCCGACGGGGGTAGTTGATAATTCACCCCTCCACTTT	CASSAKFPTGVVDNSPLHF
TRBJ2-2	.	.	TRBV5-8	TGTGCCAGCAGTTTCGGAGTTGAGGATTTCGGGGAGCTGTTTTTT	CASSFGVEDFGELFF
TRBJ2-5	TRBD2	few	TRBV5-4	TGTGCCAGCAGCCGACTAGCGGGACAAGAGACCCAGTACTTC	CASSRLAGQETQYF
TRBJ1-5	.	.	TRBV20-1	TGCAGTGCTAGTCATTCGGGGGAAGGTCAGCCCCAGCATTTT	CSASHSGEGQPQHF
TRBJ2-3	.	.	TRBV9	TGTGCCAGCAGCGCCCTCAGCACAGATACGCAGTATTTT	CASSALSTDTQYF
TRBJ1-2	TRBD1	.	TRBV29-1	TGCAGCGTGCGGACAGGGGTAAACTATGGCTACACCTTC	CSVRTGVNYGYTF
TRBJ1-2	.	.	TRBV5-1	TGCGCCAGCAGCGCCTCCTGGACAACTCCTAACTATGGCTACACCTTC	CASSASWTTPNYGYTF
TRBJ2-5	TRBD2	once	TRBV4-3	TGCGCCAGCAGCCAGATAGCGGGAGATGAGACCCAGTACTTC	CASSQIAGDETQYF
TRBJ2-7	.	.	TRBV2	TGTGCCAGCAGTGATTTGGTAGTCCCCTACGAGCAGTACTTC	CASSDLVVPYEQYF
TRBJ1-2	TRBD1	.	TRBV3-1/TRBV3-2	TGTGCCAGCAGCCAGGATCCGGGACAGGGACGCGGCTACACCTTC	CASSQDPGQGRGYTF
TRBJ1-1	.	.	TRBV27	TGTGCCAGCAGTTTATACGACAGGAACACTGAAGCTTTCTTT	CASSLYDRNTEAFF
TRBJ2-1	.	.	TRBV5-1	TGCGCCAGCAGCCGAGGGACCTACAATGAGCAGTTCTTC	CASSRGTYNEQFF
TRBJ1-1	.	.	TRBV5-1	TGCGCCAGCAGTTGGGAGGGCGGTGTGGGGACTGAAGCTTTCTTT	CASSWEGGVGTEAFF
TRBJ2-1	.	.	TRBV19	TGTGCCAGTAGTGCCATCATAACGCAAGCGGGTTACAATGAGCAGTTCTTC	CASSAIITQAGYNEQFF
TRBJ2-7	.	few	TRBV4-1	TGCGCCAGCAGCCATGCCCTAACCTCGTCCGAGCAGTACTTC	CASSHALTSSEQYF
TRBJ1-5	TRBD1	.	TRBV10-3	TGTGCCATCAGCTTGGGACAGGGCAATCAGCCCCAGCATTTT	CAISLGQGNQPQHF
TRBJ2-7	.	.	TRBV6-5	TGTGCCAGCAGCCCCGTTGGCTTCTTCTCCTACGAGCAGTACTTC	CASSPVGFFSYEQYF
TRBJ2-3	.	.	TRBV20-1	TGCAGTGCTAGTCGGGAGGATACGCAGTATTTT	CSASREDTQYF
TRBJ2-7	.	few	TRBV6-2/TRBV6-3	TGTGCCAGCAGTTACTCCAGGGACGAGCAGTACTTC	CASSYSRDEQYF
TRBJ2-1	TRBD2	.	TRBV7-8	TGTGCCAGCAGCTTCCGGACTAGCGGGAGGGTTTACAATGAGCAGTTCTTC	CASSFRTSGRVYNEQFF
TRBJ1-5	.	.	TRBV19	TGTGCCAGTAGCCTCCAGGGTGGCAATCAGCCCCAGCATTTT	CASSLQGGNQPQHF
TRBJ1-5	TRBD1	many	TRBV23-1	TGCGCCAGCAGTCGCCCGGGACAGGGGGGCAATCAGCCCCAGCATTTT	CASSRPGQGGNQPQHF
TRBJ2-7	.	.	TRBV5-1	TGCGCCAGCAGCTTAGGGGCGGTCCCCTACGAGCAGTACTTC	CASSLGAVPYEQYF
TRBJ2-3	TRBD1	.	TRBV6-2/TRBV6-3	TGTGCCAGCAGTTACCCCAGACAGGGTCCAGATACGCAGTATTTT	CASSYPRQGPDTQYF